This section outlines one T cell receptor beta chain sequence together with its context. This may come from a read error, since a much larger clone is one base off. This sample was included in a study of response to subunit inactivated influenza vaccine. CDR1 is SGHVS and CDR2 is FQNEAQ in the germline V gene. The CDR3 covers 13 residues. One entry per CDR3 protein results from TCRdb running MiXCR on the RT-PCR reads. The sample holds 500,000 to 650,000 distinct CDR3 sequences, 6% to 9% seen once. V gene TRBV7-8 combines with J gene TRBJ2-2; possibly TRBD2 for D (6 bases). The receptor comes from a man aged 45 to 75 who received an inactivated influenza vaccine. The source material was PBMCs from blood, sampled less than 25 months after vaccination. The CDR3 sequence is CTSSLAEVGELFF. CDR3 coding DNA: TGTACCAGCAGCTTAGCGGAGGTCGGGGAGCTGTTTTTT.